These T cell receptor beta chains were read from a single sample in a study of T cells expressing NK-cell markers. With the 5' RACE reads reprocessed, TCRdb shows one record per CDR3 protein and no DNA. There are hundreds of thousands of distinct CDR3 sequences in the sample, with approximately 6.8% held by the top ten. The sample taken for sequencing was blood T cells: a sorted CD56 or NKG2C T cell subset, CD4+ or CD8+ T cells, or bulk PBMC T cells (not recorded which). These receptors all come from a woman aged 18-70 years in good health. Both conserved end residues are part of each CDR3.

j_gene | v_gene | CDR3aa
TRBJ1-1 | TRBV25-1 | CASKSHRGTEAFF
TRBJ2-7 | TRBV9 | CASSAGGDYLYEQYF
TRBJ2-7 | TRBV12-3/TRBV12-4 | CASSPGGATYEQYF
TRBJ2-2 | TRBV20-1 | CSAGSGGSTGELFF
TRBJ1-1 | TRBV19 | CASQTQITLNTEAFF
TRBJ2-2 | TRBV20-1 | CSAREPRTGELFF
TRBJ1-2 | TRBV20-1 | CSIRQNYGYTF
TRBJ2-1 | TRBV20-1 | CSAGGTSGRTLNEQFF
TRBJ2-1 | TRBV30 | CAWSVLAGSYLGNEQFF
TRBJ1-5 | TRBV12-3/TRBV12-4 | CASSFLNRANQPQHF
TRBJ2-1 | TRBV27 | CASSWAASSYNEQFF
TRBJ2-1 | TRBV5-5 | CASSQIRHEQFF
TRBJ2-3 | TRBV11-2 | CASSLRRLAGGLTDTQYF
TRBJ1-1 | TRBV6-5 | CASSYSTGGRNTEAFF
TRBJ2-3 | TRBV13 | CASSLRRDKLSTDTQYF
TRBJ2-1 | TRBV6-2/TRBV6-3 | CASSSTELREQFF
TRBJ2-7 | TRBV19 | CASKNLAVSTEQYF
TRBJ2-1 | TRBV10-3 | CAIRSGTGGVNEQFF
TRBJ2-1 | TRBV5-1 | CASSSIAGGSHEQFF
TRBJ2-7 | TRBV5-1 | CASSEGLAGPYEQYF
TRBJ1-2 | TRBV29-1 | CSVYQGAANYGYTF
TRBJ2-5 | TRBV7-9 | CASSLPAWASQTQYF
TRBJ2-7 | TRBV20-1 | CSARTSGRGDEQYF
TRBJ1-1 | TRBV5-1 | CASSLGPALSTEAFF
TRBJ2-2 | TRBV6-5 | CASSYFSGSGTGELFF
TRBJ2-1 | TRBV20-1 | CRAGTSGGAGYNEQFF
TRBJ2-7 | TRBV5-6 | CASSLTAGVYEQYF
TRBJ1-2 | TRBV3-1 | CASSQLKPYGYTF
TRBJ1-2 | TRBV11-2 | CASSFFQGKEDGYTF
TRBJ1-2 | TRBV7-9 | CASSLTVTDYGYTF
TRBJ2-5 | TRBV7-2 | CASNGRWGETQYF
TRBJ1-6 | TRBV12-3/TRBV12-4 | CASSSSLDGPGALHF
TRBJ2-1 | TRBV7-9 | CASSVKQGWDEQFF
TRBJ2-3 | TRBV20-1 | CSASQRRGTDTQYF
TRBJ1-1 | TRBV7-9 | CASSWDRGQDTEAFF
TRBJ2-7 | TRBV10-3 | CAIRRSGGTSHEQYF
TRBJ2-1 | TRBV12-3/TRBV12-4 | CASSPDPTGSSYNEQFF
TRBJ2-2 | TRBV5-6 | CASSPVGQNTGELFF
TRBJ2-1 | TRBV19 | CASSKGGSSYNEQFF
TRBJ1-1 | TRBV18 | CASSPGQKAFF
TRBJ2-1 | TRBV20-1 | CSAAGHNEQFF
TRBJ1-5 | TRBV27 | CASSLDWTSNQPQHF
TRBJ1-6 | TRBV30 | CAWSLSQMQPLHF
TRBJ2-1 | TRBV25-1 | CASSALSGSYNEQFF
TRBJ1-2 | TRBV3-1 | CASSRTNYGYTF
TRBJ2-3 | TRBV5-1 | CASSWGLHDTDTQYF